This TCR beta chain was sequenced in a study of control samples from healthy donors and cancer patients. The repertoire was sequenced with immunoSEQ multiplex PCR; TCRdb's copy has only in-frame clones and lacks some. The data contain hundreds of thousands of clones, around nine tenths of them singletons. Germline V lookup: CDR1 LGHNA, CDR2 YSLEER. V was clipped by 3 bases and J by 5 bases; unmatched bases: 3. The CDR3 is 14 residues long. Material: PBMCs. The chain combines TRBV4-3 with TRBJ2-3, with 9 bases matching TRBD1. This sequence originates from a man aged 40-55 years with head and neck cancer. The CDR3 here is CASSHRDREDTQYF. In DNA form, the CDR3 reads TGCGCCAGCAGCCATAGGGACAGGGAAGATACGCAGTATTTT.